This TCR beta chain was recovered during a study of blood T cell repertoires in COVID-19. Study-wide background: Sources were T cells, B-cell-depleted T cells, or PBMCs; the material itself was cDNA or gDNA.

Measured with immunoSEQ multiplex PCR; TCRdb has only the in-frame clones, and not every one. Of under 250,000 clones listed, roughly 90% were seen once; the top ten hold about 2.5%. The study assigned cohorts using participant-reported clinical history. Trimming stripped 5 bases from V and 5 bases from J, with 8 bases between. Germline V gene sequence: CDR1 DFQATT, CDR2 SNEGSKA (reference sequence). The CDR3 totals 11 residues. The sequence derives from a woman in her twenties or thirties with acute COVID-19. The sequenced material came from PBMCs or T cells enriched from blood (not recorded which). The rearrangement uses TRBV20-1 and TRBJ2-3; D remains ambiguous. The CDR3 sequence: CSAYPRDTQYF. The CDR3 nucleotides are TGCAGTGCTTACCCTAGAGATACGCAGTATTTT.